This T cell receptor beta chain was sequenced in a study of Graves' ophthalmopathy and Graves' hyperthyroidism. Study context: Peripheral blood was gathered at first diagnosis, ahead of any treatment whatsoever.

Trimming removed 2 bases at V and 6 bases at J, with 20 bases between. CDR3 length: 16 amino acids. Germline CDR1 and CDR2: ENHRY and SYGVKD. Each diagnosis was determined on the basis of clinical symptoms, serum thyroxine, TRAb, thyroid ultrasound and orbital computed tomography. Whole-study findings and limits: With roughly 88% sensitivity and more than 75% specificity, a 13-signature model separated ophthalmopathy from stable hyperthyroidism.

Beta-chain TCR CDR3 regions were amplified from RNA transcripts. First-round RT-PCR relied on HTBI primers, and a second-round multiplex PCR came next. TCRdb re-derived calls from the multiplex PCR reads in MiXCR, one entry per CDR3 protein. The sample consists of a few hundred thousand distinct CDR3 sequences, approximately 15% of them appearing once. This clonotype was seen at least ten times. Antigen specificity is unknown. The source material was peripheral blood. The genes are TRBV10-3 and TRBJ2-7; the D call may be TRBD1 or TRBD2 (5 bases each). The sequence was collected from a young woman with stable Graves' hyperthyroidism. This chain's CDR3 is CAISEPRDRHVPEQYF. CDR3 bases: TGTGCCATCAGTGAGCCAAGGGACCGGCATGTCCCCGAGCAGTACTTC.